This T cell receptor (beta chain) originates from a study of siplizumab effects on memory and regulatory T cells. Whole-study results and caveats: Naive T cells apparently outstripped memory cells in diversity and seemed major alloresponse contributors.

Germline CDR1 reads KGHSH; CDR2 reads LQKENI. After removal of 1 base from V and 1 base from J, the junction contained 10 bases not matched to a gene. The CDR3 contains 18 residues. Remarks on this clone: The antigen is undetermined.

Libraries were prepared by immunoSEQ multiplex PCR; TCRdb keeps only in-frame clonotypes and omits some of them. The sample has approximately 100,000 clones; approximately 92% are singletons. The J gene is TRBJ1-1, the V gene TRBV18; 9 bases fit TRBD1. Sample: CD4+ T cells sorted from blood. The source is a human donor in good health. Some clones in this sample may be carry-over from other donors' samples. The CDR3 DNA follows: TGTGCCAGCTCACCACTAATCGTTATACAGGGGGCGAACACTGAAGCTTTCTTT. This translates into CASSPLIVIQGANTEAFF.